These 27 T cell receptor beta chains came from one sample sequenced in a study of blood T cell repertoires in COVID-19. Using immunoSEQ multiplex PCR, the repertoire was profiled, and TCRdb retains in-frame clones only, with some absent. Of 390,000 or so clones in the sample, just under 90% were seen once. Sequences were obtained from PBMCs or T cells enriched from blood (not recorded which). The receptor source for this set is a woman aged 45-59 years who had recovered from COVID-19.

This chain links TRBV30 with TRBJ1-2, with 7 nucleotides matching TRBD1. V lost 3 bases, J lost 3 bases, and 10 bases stayed unmatched. CDR3 size: 15 residues. Germline V lookup: CDR1 GTSNPN, CDR2 SVGIG (reference sequence). The CDR3 sequence: CAWSDQWDRDYGYTF. DNA of the CDR3: TGTGCCTGGAGCGACCAGTGGGACAGAGACTATGGCTACACCTTC. The complete variable domain, with remaining parts taken from reference TRBV30 and TRBJ1-2, reads SQTIHQWPATLVQPVGSPLSLECTVEGTSNPNLYWYRQAAGRGLQLLFYSVGIGQISSEVPQNLSASRPQDRQFILSSKKLLLSDSGFYLCAWSDQWDRDYGYTFGSGTRLTVV.

This chain joins TRBV7-9 and TRBJ1-1; 11 nucleotides align to TRBD1. Germline CDR1 reads SEHNR; CDR2 reads FQNEAQ (reference sequence). This CDR3 comprises 16 residues. V shed 5 bases and J 4 bases; nucleotides not matched to a gene: 9. CDR3 residues: CASSPPGDRGSTEAFF. The CDR3 DNA sequence: TGTGCCAGCAGCCCACCCGGGGACAGGGGGAGCACTGAAGCTTTCTTT.

The chain joins TRBV15 to TRBJ1-1; D is unresolved. Germline V gene data show CDR1 as LNHNV and CDR2 as YYDKDF (reference sequence). This CDR3 spans 13 amino acids. The V and J ends lost 1 base and 4 bases respectively, with 7 bases between them. DNA of the CDR3: TGTGCCACCAGCAGAGTCCCCTTCACTGAAGCTTTCTTT. Amino acids: CATSRVPFTEAFF.

The chain employs TRBV30 and TRBJ1-1; D is ambiguous. CDR1 is GTSNPN and CDR2 is SVGIG in the germline V gene (reference sequence). The CDR3 covers 14 residues. Trimming removed 0 bases from V and 6 bases from J, with 14 bases in between. CDR3 sequence reads: CAWSVETSSAEAFF. For the CDR3, the DNA is TGTGCCTGGAGTGTAGAAACTTCCTCGGCTGAAGCTTTCTTT.

The genes are TRBV29-1 and TRBJ1-2; TRBD1 aligns across 9 bases. Germline CDR1 reads SQVTM; CDR2 reads ANQGSEA. CDR3 size: 16 residues. With V trimmed by 1 base and J by 7 bases, 13 bases remained unmatched. The CDR3 protein is CSVEALRQGGVVGYTF. The CDR3 nucleotides are TGCAGCGTTGAAGCTCTCCGACAGGGGGGTGTAGTTGGCTACACCTTC.

The chain has TRBV3-1 (or the pseudogene TRBV3-2) and TRBJ2-6, with D hard to call. V shed 2 bases and J shed 0 bases, with 14 bases lying between them. Looked up from germline, CDR1 is LGHDT and CDR2 is YNNKEL (reference sequence). The CDR3 is 18 residues long. CDR3 loop: CASSQLALRRSGANVLTF. CDR3 coding DNA: TGTGCCAGCAGCCAACTTGCCTTGAGGCGCTCTGGGGCCAACGTCCTGACTTTC.

The chain recombines TRBV29-1 with TRBJ2-7; 9 bases fit TRBD2. Trimming removed 0 bases from V and 3 bases from J; junction bases left unmatched: 9. This CDR3 comprises 16 residues. The germline V gene encodes CDR1 SQVTM and CDR2 ANQGSEA. The CDR3: CSVEDLDSGGNYEQYF. CDR3 bases: TGCAGCGTTGAAGATTTGGATAGCGGGGGTAACTACGAGCAGTACTTC.

The CDR3, as DNA: TGTGCCAGCAGGGGGGGAGCTAACTATGGCTACACCTTC. Encoded protein: CASRGGANYGYTF. The V and J genes are TRBV2 and TRBJ1-2; D possibly corresponds to TRBD1 (5 bases). Germline CDR1 is SNHLY and CDR2 is FYNNEI. CDR3 length: 13 amino acids. Deletions cut 6 bases from V and 0 bases from J, with 8 bases between. Full variable domain (outside the CDR3, taken from reference TRBV2 and TRBJ1-2): EPEVTQTPSHQVTQMGQEVILRCVPISNHLYFYWYRQILGQKVEFLVSFYNNEISEKSEIFDDQFSVERPDGSNFTLKIRSTKLEDSAMYFCASRGGANYGYTFGSGTRLTVV.

The chain joins TRBV6-2 or TRBV6-3 to TRBJ1-6; no clear D gene. Germline V gene lookup returns CDR1 MNHEY and CDR2 SVGEGT. The CDR3 covers 12 residues. V dropped 2 bases and J dropped 10 bases, with 6 bases sitting between them. The CDR3 is CASSYQRSPLHF. Written as DNA, the CDR3 is TGTGCCAGCAGTTACCAGCGATCACCCCTCCACTTT.

This clone occurred a few times. Distinct nucleotide sequences in the sample also encode this CDR3. The V gene is TRBV19, the J gene TRBJ1-2; possibly TRBD1 for D (5 bases). The ends were cut back, 2 bases at V and 4 bases at J, with 8 bases in the middle. This CDR3 has 13 amino acids. The germline CDR1 and CDR2 sequences are LNHDA and SQIVND (reference sequence). The CDR3 reads CASSIQGGYGYTF. As DNA, the CDR3 is TGTGCCAGTAGTATACAGGGAGGCTATGGCTACACCTTC.

The DNA for the CDR3 is TGCGCCAGCAGCTTGGAGGCCAGGGGGCACGAAAAACTGTTTTTT. This translates into CASSLEARGHEKLFF. J is TRBJ1-4 and V is TRBV5-1; 8 positions match TRBD1. Per germline, CDR1 SGHRS and CDR2 YFSETQ. CDR3 length: 15 amino acids. V shed 0 bases, J shed 8 bases, and the junction held 6 bases outside the gene matches.

The chain joins TRBV27 to TRBJ2-5; 11 nucleotides line up with TRBD1. Germline V lookup: CDR1 MNHEY, CDR2 SMNVEV (reference sequence). The CDR3 is 15 amino acids. V gave up 2 bases and J gave up 5 bases; unmatched junction bases: 4. This CDR3 reads CASSLRTGGWETQYF. The CDR3 nucleotides read TGTGCCAGCAGTTTAAGGACAGGGGGCTGGGAGACCCAGTACTTC.

The chain has TRBV4-2 and TRBJ1-6; D ambiguous. V lost 4 bases, J lost 1 base, and 17 bases lay in between. Germline V gene sequence: CDR1 LGHNA, CDR2 YNFKEQ. The CDR3 contains 18 residues. The CDR3 region has the DNA TGTGCCAGCAGCCCAATTACAGAGATTCAATCCTATAATTCACCCCTCCACTTT. This encodes CASSPITEIQSYNSPLHF.

V usage is TRBV3-1 (or the pseudogene TRBV3-2) and J usage is TRBJ2-2; D not certain. This CDR3 contains 15 residues. CDR1 and CDR2 from the germline V gene are LGHDT and YNNKEL (reference sequence). Trimming pared 4 bases from V and 1 base from J, leaving 10 bases between. The CDR3 protein is CASSPPRGNTGELFF. CDR3 nucleotide sequence: TGTGCCAGCAGCCCGCCCCGCGGGAACACCGGGGAGCTGTTTTTT.

This chain joins TRBV7-8 and TRBJ2-5, with TRBD1 as a possible D gene (6 bases). This CDR3 comprises 15 residues. V lost 1 base and J lost 3, with 12 bases in between. Germline lookup yields CDR1 SGHVS and CDR2 FQNEAQ. CDR3 protein: CASSLERNREETQYF. The CDR3 nucleotides are TGTGCCAGCAGCTTAGAGCGGAACAGGGAAGAGACCCAGTACTTC.

CDR3 region: CASSLAPGSAKNIQYF. Written as DNA, the CDR3 is TGCGCCAGCAGCTTGGCCCCGGGGTCGGCCAAAAACATTCAGTACTTC. The V call is TRBV5-1, the J call TRBJ2-4; the D gene is possibly TRBD2 (5 bases). Germline V gene lookup returns CDR1 SGHRS and CDR2 YFSETQ. V shed 0 bases and J shed 1 base, with 11 bases lying between them. The CDR3 consists of 16 residues.

This clone was seen a single time. The chain is built from TRBV5-4 and TRBJ1-1; 8 bases line up with TRBD1. V dropped 3 bases and J dropped 0; count of bases not matched to a gene: 4. Germline CDR1 is SGHNT and CDR2 is YYREEE (reference sequence). The CDR3 extends over 15 amino acids. The CDR3, as DNA: TGTGCCAGCAGCTGGGGGACAGGACTGAACACTGAAGCTTTCTTT. Amino acid sequence: CASSWGTGLNTEAFF.

This chain uses TRBV6-2 or TRBV6-3 with TRBJ2-2, with D unclear. Between the trimmed V and J ends, which lost 4 bases and 3 bases, there was a span of 18 bases. Germline V gene data show CDR1 as MNHEY and CDR2 as SVGEGT. CDR3 length: 17 amino acids. CDR3 in amino acids: CASSFRNSLSYTGELFF. CDR3 DNA: TGTGCCAGCAGTTTTAGAAACAGTCTGTCGTACACCGGGGAGCTGTTTTTT.

This chain connects TRBV5-1 to TRBJ2-3; perhaps TRBD1 as D (7 bases). In germline, CDR1 is SGHRS, CDR2 YFSETQ. The CDR3 contains 15 residues. The germline V and J ends were trimmed by 4 bases and 0 bases, with 12 bases remaining between them. The CDR3 loop reads CASSPTGTSTDTQYF. CDR3 DNA: TGCGCCAGCAGCCCGACAGGGACTAGCACAGATACGCAGTATTTT.

The chain recombines TRBV10-3 with TRBJ2-6, with 7 bases that match TRBD2. The CDR3 runs to 19 residues. After removal of 4 bases from V and 1 base from J, the junction contained 13 bases not matched to a gene. Germline CDR1 ENHRY, CDR2 SYGVKD. CDR3 residues: CAISGGTGTISSGANVLTF. The CDR3 coding sequence is TGTGCCATCAGTGGAGGGACGGGGACTATATCATCTGGGGCCAACGTCCTGACTTTC.

The V gene is TRBV12-3 or TRBV12-4, the J gene TRBJ1-2; a weak D match, TRBD1 (6 bases). This CDR3 region has 13 residues. Between the trimmed V and J ends, which lost 7 bases and 4 bases, there was a span of 13 bases. Written as DNA, the CDR3 is TGTGCCAGCACGCCACAGGGACCCTATGGCTACACCTTC. This gives the protein CASTPQGPYGYTF.

The chain links TRBV5-1 to TRBJ1-1; 10 nucleotides align to TRBD1. From germline, CDR1 is SGHRS and CDR2 YFSETQ. Trimming removed 6 bases from V and 9 bases from J; junction bases left unmatched: 17. The CDR3 sequence is 16 residues long. CDR3 sequence (DNA): TGCGCCAGCACTCAGGGGACAGGGGTCGGGGTAAGCCAAGCTTTCTTT. Residues: CASTQGTGVGVSQAFF.

CDR3 nucleotide sequence: TGTGCCAGCAGCGCACGCGGAATAGCGGGGGGGAACAATGAGCAGTTCTTC. Residues: CASSARGIAGGNNEQFF. The chain recombines TRBV27 with TRBJ2-1, with 11 positions matching TRBD2. CDR1 is MNHEY, CDR2 SMNVEV, per germline (reference sequence). The CDR3 spans 17 residues. With 6 bases clipped from V and 5 bases from J, the junction kept 12 bases outside the gene matches.

The chain is built from TRBV18 and TRBJ1-1; D remains unclear. Germline V lookup: CDR1 KGHSH, CDR2 LQKENI. This CDR3 spans 15 amino acids. V lost 4 bases and J lost 3, with 15 bases in between. The CDR3: CASSRPTRQDTEAFF. The CDR3 DNA is TGTGCCAGCTCACGCCCGACACGTCAGGACACTGAAGCTTTCTTT.

This chain connects TRBV27 to TRBJ1-1; tentatively, D is TRBD1 (6 bases). CDR1 MNHEY and CDR2 SMNVEV come from the germline V gene (reference sequence). The CDR3 spans 16 residues. Trimming left V 5 bases short and J 2 bases short, with 18 bases between. The CDR3 bases are TGTGCCAGCAGTGCATTAAAAAGGACAGATAACACTGAAGCTTTCTTT. Encoded protein: CASSALKRTDNTEAFF.

This chain connects TRBV4-3 to TRBJ2-2; the D gene is possibly TRBD2 (5 bases). The CDR3 runs 17 residues. V lost 0 bases and J lost 6, with 17 bases in between. The V gene's germline CDR1 is LGHNA and CDR2 YSLEER. The CDR3 coding sequence is TGCGCCAGCAGCCAAGAAACTAGTGGTTGGGTCGCCGGGGAGCTGTTTTTT. This gives the protein CASSQETSGWVAGELFF.

The chain links TRBV3-1 (or the pseudogene TRBV3-2) to TRBJ1-1; 7 bases align to TRBD1. CDR3 length: 14 residues. V shed 3 bases, J shed 1 base, and the junction held 2 bases outside the gene matches. Germline V CDR1 and CDR2: LGHDT, YNNKEL (reference sequence). The DNA of the CDR3 is TGTGCCAGCAGCCACCGGGACAGGAACACTGAAGCTTTCTTT. As protein: CASSHRDRNTEAFF.